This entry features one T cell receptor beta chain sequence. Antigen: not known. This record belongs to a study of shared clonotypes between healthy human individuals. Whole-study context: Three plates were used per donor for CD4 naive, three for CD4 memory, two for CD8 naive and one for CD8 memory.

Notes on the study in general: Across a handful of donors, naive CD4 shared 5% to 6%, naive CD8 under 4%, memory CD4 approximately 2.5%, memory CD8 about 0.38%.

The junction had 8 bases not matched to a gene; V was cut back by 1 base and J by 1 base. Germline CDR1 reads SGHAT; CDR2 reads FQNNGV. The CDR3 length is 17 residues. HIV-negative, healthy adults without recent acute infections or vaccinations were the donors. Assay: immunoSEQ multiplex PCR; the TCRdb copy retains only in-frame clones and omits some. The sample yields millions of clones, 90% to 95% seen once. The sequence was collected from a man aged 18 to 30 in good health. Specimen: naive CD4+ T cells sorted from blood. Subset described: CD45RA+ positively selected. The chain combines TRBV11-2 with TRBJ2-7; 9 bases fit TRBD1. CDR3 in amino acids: CASSLVSWGQGSYEQYF. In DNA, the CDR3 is TGTGCCAGCAGCTTAGTGAGTTGGGGACAGGGATCCTACGAGCAGTACTTC.